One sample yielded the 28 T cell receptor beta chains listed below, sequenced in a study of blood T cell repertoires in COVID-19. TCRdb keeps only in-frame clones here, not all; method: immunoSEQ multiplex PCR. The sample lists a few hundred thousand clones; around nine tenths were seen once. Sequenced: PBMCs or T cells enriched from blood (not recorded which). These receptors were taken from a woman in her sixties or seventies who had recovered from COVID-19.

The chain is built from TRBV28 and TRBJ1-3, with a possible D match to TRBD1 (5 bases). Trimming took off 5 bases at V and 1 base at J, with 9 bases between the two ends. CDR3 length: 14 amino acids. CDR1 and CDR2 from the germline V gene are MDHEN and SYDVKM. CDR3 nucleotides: TGTGCCAGCAGTCTGACAGATTCTGGAAACACCATATATTTT. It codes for CASSLTDSGNTIYF.

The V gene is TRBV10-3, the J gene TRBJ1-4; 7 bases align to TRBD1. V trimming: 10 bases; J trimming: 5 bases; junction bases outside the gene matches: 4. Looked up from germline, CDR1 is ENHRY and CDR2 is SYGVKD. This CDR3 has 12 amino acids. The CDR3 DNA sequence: TGTGCCACCCAGGGGGAGAATGAAAAACTGTTTTTT. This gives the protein CATQGENEKLFF.

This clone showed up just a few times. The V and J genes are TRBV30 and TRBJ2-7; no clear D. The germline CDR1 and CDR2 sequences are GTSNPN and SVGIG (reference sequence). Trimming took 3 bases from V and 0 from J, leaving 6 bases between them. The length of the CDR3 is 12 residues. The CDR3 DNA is TGTGCCTGGAGAACATACTCCTACGAGCAGTACTTC. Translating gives CAWRTYSYEQYF.

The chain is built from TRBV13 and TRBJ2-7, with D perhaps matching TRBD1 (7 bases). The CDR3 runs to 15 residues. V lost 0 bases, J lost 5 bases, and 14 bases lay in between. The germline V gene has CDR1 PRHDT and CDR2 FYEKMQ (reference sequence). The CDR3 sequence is CASSLGPGGSDEQYF. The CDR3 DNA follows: TGTGCCAGCAGCTTAGGGCCAGGGGGGTCGGACGAGCAGTACTTC.

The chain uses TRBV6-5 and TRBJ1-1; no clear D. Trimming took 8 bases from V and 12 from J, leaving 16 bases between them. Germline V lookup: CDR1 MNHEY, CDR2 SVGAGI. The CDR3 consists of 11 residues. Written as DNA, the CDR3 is TGTGCCAGCGGTCCTAGAGTGGTAACTTTCTTT. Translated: CASGPRVVTFF.

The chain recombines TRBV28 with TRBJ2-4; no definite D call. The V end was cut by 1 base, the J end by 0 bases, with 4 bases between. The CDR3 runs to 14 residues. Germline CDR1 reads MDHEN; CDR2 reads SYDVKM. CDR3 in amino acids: CASSLLLAKNIQYF. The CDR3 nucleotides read TGTGCCAGCAGTTTATTACTAGCCAAAAACATTCAGTACTTC.

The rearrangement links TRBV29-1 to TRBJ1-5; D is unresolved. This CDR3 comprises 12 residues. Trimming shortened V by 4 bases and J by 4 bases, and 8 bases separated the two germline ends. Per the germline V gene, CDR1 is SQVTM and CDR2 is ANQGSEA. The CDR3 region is CSVGEGNQPQHF. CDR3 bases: TGCAGCGTTGGCGAGGGTAATCAGCCCCAGCATTTT.

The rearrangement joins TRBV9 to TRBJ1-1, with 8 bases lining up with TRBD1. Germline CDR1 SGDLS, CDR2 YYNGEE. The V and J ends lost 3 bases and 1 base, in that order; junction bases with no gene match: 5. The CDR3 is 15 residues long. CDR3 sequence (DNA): TGTGCCAGCAGCGCACAGGGGGGAGGGAACACTGAAGCTTTCTTT. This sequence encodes CASSAQGGGNTEAFF.

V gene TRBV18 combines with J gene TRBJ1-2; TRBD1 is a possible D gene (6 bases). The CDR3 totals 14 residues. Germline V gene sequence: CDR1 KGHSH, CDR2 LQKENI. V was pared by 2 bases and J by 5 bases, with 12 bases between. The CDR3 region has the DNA TGTGCCAGCTCACCAGGTCGGGACACTTATGGCTACACCTTC. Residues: CASSPGRDTYGYTF.

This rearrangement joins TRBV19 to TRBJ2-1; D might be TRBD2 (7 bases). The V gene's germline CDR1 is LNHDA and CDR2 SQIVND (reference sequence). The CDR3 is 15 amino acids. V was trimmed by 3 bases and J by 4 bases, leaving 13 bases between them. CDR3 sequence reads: CASSMGGALYNEQFF. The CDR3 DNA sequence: TGTGCCAGTAGTATGGGGGGGGCACTGTACAATGAGCAGTTCTTC.

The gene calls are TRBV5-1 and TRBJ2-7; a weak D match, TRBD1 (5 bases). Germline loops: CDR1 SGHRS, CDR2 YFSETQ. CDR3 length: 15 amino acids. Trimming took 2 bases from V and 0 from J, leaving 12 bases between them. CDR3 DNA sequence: TGCGCCAGCAGCTTTTTTCCGACAGCCTCCTACGAGCAGTACTTC. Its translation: CASSFFPTASYEQYF. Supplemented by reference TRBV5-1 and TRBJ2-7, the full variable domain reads KAGVTQTPRYLIKTRGQQVTLSCSPISGHRSVSWYQQTPGQGLQFLFEYFSETQRNKGNFPGRFSGRQFSNSRSEMNVSTLELGDSALYLCASSFFPTASYEQYFGPGTRLTVT.

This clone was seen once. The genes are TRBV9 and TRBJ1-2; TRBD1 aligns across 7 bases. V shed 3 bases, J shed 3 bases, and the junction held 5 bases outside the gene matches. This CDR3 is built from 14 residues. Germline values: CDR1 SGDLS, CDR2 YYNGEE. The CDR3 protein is CASSAGQLDYGYTF. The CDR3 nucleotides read TGTGCCAGCAGCGCGGGACAGCTCGACTATGGCTACACCTTC.

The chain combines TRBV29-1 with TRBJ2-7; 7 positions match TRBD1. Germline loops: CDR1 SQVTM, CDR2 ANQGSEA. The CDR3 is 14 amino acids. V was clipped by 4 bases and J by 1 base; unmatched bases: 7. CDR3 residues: CSVVEMGQSYEQYF. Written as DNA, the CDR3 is TGCAGCGTTGTTGAAATGGGACAGTCCTACGAGCAGTACTTC.

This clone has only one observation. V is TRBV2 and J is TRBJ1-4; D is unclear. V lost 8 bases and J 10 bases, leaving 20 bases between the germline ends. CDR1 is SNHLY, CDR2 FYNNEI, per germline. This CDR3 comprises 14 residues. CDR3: CASCPGRPEGKLFF. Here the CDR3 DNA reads TGTGCCAGCTGTCCCGGGAGACCTGAAGGAAAACTGTTTTTT.

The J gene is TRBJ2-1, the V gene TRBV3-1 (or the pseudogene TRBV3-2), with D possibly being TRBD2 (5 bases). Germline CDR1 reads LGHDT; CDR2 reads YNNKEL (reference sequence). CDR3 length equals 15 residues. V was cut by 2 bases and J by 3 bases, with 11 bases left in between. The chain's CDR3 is CASSQPGGGYNEQFF. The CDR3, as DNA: TGTGCCAGCAGCCAACCAGGAGGCGGCTACAATGAGCAGTTCTTC.

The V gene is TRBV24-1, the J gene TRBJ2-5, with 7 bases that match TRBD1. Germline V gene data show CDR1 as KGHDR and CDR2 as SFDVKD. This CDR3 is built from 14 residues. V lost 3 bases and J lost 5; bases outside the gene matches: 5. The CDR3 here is CATSDRQGRETQYF. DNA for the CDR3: TGTGCCACCAGTGATCGACAGGGTAGGGAGACCCAGTACTTC.

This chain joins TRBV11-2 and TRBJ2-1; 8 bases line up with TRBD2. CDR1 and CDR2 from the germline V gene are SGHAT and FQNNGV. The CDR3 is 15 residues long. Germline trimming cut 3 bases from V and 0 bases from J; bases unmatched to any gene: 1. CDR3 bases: TGTGCCAGCAGCTTTAGCGGGAACTCCTACAATGAGCAGTTCTTC. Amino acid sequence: CASSFSGNSYNEQFF.

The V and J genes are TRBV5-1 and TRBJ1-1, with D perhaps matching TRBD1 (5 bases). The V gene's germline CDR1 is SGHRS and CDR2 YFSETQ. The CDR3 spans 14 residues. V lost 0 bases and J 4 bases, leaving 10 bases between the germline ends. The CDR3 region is CASSLAQGTTEAFF. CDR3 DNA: TGCGCCAGCAGCTTGGCGCAGGGAACCACTGAAGCTTTCTTT.

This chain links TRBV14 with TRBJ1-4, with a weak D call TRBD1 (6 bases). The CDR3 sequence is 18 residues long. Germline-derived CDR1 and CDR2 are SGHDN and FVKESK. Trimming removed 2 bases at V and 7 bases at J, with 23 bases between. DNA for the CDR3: TGTGCCAGCAGCCAAACGGACAGAACGTACCTTTGGGGTGAAAAACTGTTTTTT. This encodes CASSQTDRTYLWGEKLFF.

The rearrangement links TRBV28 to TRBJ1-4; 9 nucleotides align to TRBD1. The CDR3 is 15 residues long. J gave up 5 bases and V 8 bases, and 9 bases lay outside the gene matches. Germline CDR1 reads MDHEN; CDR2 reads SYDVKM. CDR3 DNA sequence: TGTGCCAGCTCTGCTCCGGGACAGGGCAATGAAAAACTGTTTTTT. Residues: CASSAPGQGNEKLFF.

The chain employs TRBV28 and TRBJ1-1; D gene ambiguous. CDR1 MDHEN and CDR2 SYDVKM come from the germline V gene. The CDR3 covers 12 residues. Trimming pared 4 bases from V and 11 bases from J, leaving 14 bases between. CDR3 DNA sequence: TGTGCCAGCAGTTCCTGGGCCCTTGAGGCTTTCTTT. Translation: CASSSWALEAFF.

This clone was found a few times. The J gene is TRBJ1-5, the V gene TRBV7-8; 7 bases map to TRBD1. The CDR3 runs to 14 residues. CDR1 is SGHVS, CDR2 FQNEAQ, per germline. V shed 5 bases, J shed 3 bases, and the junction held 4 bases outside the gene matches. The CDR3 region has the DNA TGTGCCAGCAGCGTGGGACAGCACAATCAGCCCCAGCATTTT. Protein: CASSVGQHNQPQHF.

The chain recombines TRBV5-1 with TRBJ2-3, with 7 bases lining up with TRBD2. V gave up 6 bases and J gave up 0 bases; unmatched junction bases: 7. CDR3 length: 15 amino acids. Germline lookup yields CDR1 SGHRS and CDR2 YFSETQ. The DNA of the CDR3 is TGCGCCAGCACCATTAGAGCGGGGAGCACAGATACGCAGTATTTT. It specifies CASTIRAGSTDTQYF. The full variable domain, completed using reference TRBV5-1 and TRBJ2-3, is KAGVTQTPRYLIKTRGQQVTLSCSPISGHRSVSWYQQTPGQGLQFLFEYFSETQRNKGNFPGRFSGRQFSNSRSEMNVSTLELGDSALYLCASTIRAGSTDTQYFGPGTRLTVL.

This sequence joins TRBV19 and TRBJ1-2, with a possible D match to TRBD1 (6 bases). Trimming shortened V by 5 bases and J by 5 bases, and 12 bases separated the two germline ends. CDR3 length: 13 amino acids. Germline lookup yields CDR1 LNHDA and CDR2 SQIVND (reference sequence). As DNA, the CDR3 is TGTGCCAGTAGTTTTTCCGGACAGTATGGCTACACCTTC. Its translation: CASSFSGQYGYTF.

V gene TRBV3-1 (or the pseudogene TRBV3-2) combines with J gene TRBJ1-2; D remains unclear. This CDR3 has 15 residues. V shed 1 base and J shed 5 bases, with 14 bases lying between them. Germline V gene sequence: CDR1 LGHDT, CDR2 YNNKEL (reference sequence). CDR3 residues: CASSQGGGGVYGYTF. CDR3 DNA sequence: TGTGCCAGCAGCCAAGGAGGTGGCGGCGTGTATGGCTACACCTTC.

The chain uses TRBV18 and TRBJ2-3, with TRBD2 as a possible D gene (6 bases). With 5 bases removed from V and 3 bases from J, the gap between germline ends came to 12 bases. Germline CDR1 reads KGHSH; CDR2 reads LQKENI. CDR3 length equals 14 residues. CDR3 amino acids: CASSERAATDTQYF. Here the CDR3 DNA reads TGTGCCAGCTCAGAGCGGGCGGCTACAGATACGCAGTATTTT.

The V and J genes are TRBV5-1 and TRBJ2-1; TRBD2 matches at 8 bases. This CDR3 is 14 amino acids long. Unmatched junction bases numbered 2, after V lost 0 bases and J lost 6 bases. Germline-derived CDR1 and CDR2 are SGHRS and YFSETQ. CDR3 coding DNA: TGCGCCAGCAGCTTGGTTGCGGGAGGCAATGAGCAGTTCTTC. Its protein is CASSLVAGGNEQFF.

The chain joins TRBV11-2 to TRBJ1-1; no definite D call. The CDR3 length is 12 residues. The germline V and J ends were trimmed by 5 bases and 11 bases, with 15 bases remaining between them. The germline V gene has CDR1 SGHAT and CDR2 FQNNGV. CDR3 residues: CASSRSGLRAFF. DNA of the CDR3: TGTGCCAGCAGCCGCTCGGGTTTGCGCGCTTTCTTT.